This T cell receptor (beta chain) was captured by sequencing in a study of radiation and T cells in renal cell carcinoma. Measured with immunoSEQ multiplex PCR; TCRdb has only the in-frame clones, and not every one. The sample consists of 150,000 or so clones, 88% of them appearing once. The CDR3 totals 18 residues. Time point: baseline pretreatment blood. This sample's treatment: 15 Gy SBRT to primary tumor, nephrectomy 4 weeks later. Radiation-treated patients gave blood at baseline, week 2 and week 4. The tumor was a clear cell renal cell carcinoma. The chain recombines TRBV21-1 with TRBJ2-4. TRBV21-1 is designated a pseudogene. The sequence came from a woman in her seventies with renal cell carcinoma. The sample in question was blood, obtained from a patient whose treatment included radiotherapy and nephrectomy. The CDR3 loop is CASSKEGLAELAKNIQYF. CDR3 nucleotides: TGTGCCAGCAGTAAAGAGGGGCTAGCAGAACTAGCCAAAAACATTCAGTACTTC.